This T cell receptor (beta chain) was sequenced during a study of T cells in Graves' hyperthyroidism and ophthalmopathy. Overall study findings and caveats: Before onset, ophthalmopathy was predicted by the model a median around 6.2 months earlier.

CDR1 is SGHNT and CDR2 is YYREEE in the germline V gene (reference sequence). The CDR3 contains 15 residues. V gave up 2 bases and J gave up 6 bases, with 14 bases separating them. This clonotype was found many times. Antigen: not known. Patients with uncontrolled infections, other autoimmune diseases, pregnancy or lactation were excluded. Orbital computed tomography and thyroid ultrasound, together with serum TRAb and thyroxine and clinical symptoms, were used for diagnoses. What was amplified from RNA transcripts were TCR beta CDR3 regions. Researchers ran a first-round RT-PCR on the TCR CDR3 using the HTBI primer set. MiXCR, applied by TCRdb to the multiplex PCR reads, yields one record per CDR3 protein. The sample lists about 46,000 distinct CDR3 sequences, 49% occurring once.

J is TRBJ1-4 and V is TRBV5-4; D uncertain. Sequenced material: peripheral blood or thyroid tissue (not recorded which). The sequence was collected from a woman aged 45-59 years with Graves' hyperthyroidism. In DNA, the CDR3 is TGTGCCAGCAGCTTAAGTGGAGGGCGTTATGAAAAACTGTTTTTT. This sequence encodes CASSLSGGRYEKLFF.